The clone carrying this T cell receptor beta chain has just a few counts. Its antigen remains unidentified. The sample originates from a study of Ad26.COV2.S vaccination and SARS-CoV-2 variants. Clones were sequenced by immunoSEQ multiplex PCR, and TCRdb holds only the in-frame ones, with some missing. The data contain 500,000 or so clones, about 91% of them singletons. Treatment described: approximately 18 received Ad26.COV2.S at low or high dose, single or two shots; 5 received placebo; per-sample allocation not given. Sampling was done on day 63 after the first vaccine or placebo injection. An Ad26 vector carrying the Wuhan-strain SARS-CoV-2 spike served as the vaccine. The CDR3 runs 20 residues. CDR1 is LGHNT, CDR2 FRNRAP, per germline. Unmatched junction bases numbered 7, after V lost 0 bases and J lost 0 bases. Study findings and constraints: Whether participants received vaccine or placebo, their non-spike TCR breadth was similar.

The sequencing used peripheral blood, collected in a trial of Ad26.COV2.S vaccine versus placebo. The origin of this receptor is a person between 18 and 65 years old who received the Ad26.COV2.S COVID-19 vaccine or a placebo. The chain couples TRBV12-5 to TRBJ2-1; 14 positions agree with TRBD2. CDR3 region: CASGLVRGLAGASSYNEQFF. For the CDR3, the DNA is TGTGCTAGTGGTTTGGTACGGGGACTAGCGGGAGCCAGCTCCTACAATGAGCAGTTCTTC.